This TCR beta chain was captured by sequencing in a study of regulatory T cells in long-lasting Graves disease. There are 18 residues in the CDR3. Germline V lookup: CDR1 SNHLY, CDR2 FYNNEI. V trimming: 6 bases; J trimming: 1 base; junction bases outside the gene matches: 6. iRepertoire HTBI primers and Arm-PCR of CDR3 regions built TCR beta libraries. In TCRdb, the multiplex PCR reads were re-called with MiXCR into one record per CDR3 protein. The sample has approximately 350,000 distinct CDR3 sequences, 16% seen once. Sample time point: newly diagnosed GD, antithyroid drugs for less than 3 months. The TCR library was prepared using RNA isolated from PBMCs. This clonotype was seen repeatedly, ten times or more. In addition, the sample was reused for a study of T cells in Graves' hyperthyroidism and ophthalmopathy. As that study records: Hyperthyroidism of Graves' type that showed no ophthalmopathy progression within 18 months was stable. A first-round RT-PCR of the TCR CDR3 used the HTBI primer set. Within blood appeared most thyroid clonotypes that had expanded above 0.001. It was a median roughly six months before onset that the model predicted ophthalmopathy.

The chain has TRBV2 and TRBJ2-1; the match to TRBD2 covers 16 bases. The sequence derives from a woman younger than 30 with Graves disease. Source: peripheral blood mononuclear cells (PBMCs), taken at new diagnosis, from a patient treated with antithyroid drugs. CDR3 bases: TGTGCCAGCAGGACCGGGACTAGCGGGGGGGCGTCCTACAATGAGCAGTTCTTC. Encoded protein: CASRTGTSGGASYNEQFF.